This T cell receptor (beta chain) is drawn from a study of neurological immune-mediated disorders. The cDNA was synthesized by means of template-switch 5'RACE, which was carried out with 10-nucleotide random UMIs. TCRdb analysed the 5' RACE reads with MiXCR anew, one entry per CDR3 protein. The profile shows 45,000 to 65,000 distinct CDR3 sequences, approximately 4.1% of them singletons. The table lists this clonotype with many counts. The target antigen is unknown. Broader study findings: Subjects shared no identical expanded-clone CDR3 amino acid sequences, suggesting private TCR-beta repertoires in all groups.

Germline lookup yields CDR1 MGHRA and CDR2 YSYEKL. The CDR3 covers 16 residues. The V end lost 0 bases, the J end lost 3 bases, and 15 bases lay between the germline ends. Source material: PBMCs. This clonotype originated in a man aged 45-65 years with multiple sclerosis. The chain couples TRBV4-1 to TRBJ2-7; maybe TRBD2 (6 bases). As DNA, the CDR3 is TGCGCCAGCAGCCAAGATTCGGGGGTTTACCACTACGAGCAGTACTTC. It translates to CASSQDSGVYHYEQYF.